Below, 15 T cell receptor beta chains from the same sample are listed, as sequenced in a study of OX40 agonist ivuxolimab in advanced cancers. Some clones are missing from TCRdb's copy, which holds only in-frame ones; the method was immunoSEQ multiplex PCR. Of under 150,000 clones in the sample, 90% were seen once. Sequencing was performed on CD4+ or CD8+ T cells sorted from blood, taken in a trial of the OX40 agonist ivuxolimab. All receptors come from an adult with an advanced solid tumor such as melanoma, head and neck, liver or kidney cancer.

The gene calls are TRBV29-1 and TRBJ2-7; tentative D call: TRBD1 (5 bases). V shed 0 bases and J shed 4 bases, with 16 bases lying between them. The CDR3 is 15 residues long. The germline V gene has CDR1 SQVTM and CDR2 ANQGSEA. The chain's CDR3 is CSVEDPTERTYEQYF. CDR3 sequence (DNA): TGCAGCGTTGAAGATCCGACAGAGCGTACGTACGAGCAGTACTTC.

The chain carries TRBV25-1 and TRBJ1-2; D perhaps matches TRBD1 (6 bases). The CDR3 is made up of 16 amino acids. V lost 1 base and J 10 bases, leaving 22 bases between the germline ends. Germline-derived CDR1 and CDR2 are MGHDK and SYGVNS. CDR3 DNA: TGTGCCAGCAGTGAATCGGGGACAACTTCTTATGGTTTCTACACCTTC. Translated: CASSESGTTSYGFYTF.

The J gene is TRBJ2-1, the V gene TRBV10-3; D is tentatively TRBD1 or TRBD2 (6 bases each). The CDR3 contains 13 residues. Germline loops: CDR1 ENHRY, CDR2 SYGVKD. V was pared by 6 bases and J by 6 bases, with 12 bases between. CDR3 sequence (DNA): TGTGCCATCAGAGACCCGGGGGCCAATGAGCAGTTCTTC. Residues: CAIRDPGANEQFF.

This chain links TRBV4-3 with TRBJ2-7; D may be TRBD1 or TRBD2 (5 bases each). With 0 bases removed from V and 1 base from J, the gap between germline ends came to 16 bases. Germline V gene data show CDR1 as LGHNA and CDR2 as YSLEER. CDR3 size: 17 residues. CDR3 region: CASSQDNGAHPSYEQYF. The CDR3 nucleotides read TGCGCCAGCAGCCAAGATAACGGGGCACATCCTTCCTACGAGCAGTACTTC.

V is TRBV6-5 and J is TRBJ1-2, with D hard to call. CDR3 length: 12 amino acids. Trimming stripped 2 bases from V and 6 bases from J, with 7 bases between. Germline V lookup: CDR1 MNHEY, CDR2 SVGAGI. CDR3 in amino acids: CASSYGLDGYTF. CDR3 in DNA: TGTGCCAGCAGTTACGGGTTGGATGGCTACACCTTC.

The rearrangement joins TRBV18 to TRBJ2-5; D gene ambiguous. The CDR3 loop spans 10 amino acids. CDR1 and CDR2 from the germline V gene are KGHSH and LQKENI. V was shortened by 10 bases and J by 1 base, with 4 bases between the two germline ends. In nucleotides, the CDR3 is TGTGCCAAGGTCCAAGAGACCCAGTACTTC. It translates to CAKVQETQYF.

The chain joins TRBV19 to TRBJ2-2, with a weak D call TRBD2 (6 bases). The V and J ends lost 3 bases and 6 bases respectively, with 20 bases between them. Germline V CDR1 and CDR2: LNHDA, SQIVND (reference sequence). The CDR3 loop spans 17 amino acids. CDR3 DNA: TGTGCCAGTAGTATCGGAGGGCTCCCGGGCAGGGCCGGGGAGCTGTTTTTT. It specifies CASSIGGLPGRAGELFF.

The J gene is TRBJ2-2, the V gene TRBV5-1; 9 nucleotides match TRBD2. Germline V gene sequence: CDR1 SGHRS, CDR2 YFSETQ. V shed 3 bases and J 3 bases; nucleotides not matched to a gene: 6. CDR3 length equals 16 residues. The CDR3 is CASSSAGGPHTGELFF. The CDR3 DNA sequence: TGCGCCAGCAGCTCCGCGGGAGGGCCACACACCGGGGAGCTGTTTTTT.

The chain employs TRBV5-5 and TRBJ1-4; a possible D gene is TRBD1 (6 bases). From germline, CDR1 is SGHKS and CDR2 YYEKEE (reference sequence). Trimming removed 3 bases from V and 4 bases from J, with 13 bases in between. The CDR3 totals 15 residues. The CDR3 nucleotides read TGTGCCAGCAGCTCCGGACAGACCCTTAATGAAAAACTGTTTTTT. Its translation: CASSSGQTLNEKLFF.

This clone was seen just once. The rearrangement links TRBV4-1 to TRBJ1-4; maybe TRBD1 (5 bases). Trimming removed 1 base at V and 3 bases at J, with 12 bases between. CDR1 MGHRA and CDR2 YSYEKL come from the germline V gene. This CDR3 has 16 amino acids. For the CDR3, the DNA is TGCGCCAGCAGCCAAGGTCAGGGCTCTGCTAATGAAAAACTGTTTTTT. Its protein product is CASSQGQGSANEKLFF.

The chain uses TRBV11-2 and TRBJ1-1; D call uncertain. Germline V lookup: CDR1 SGHAT, CDR2 FQNNGV. V dropped 0 bases and J dropped 5 bases, with 13 bases sitting between them. CDR3 length: 15 residues. The CDR3 spells CASSLDPGVDTEAFF. As DNA, the CDR3 is TGTGCCAGCAGCTTAGATCCCGGGGTCGATACTGAAGCTTTCTTT.

This chain uses TRBV5-8 with TRBJ2-5; D is possibly TRBD1 or TRBD2 (5 bases each). V was pared by 0 bases and J by 4 bases, with 13 bases between. CDR1 is SGHTS and CDR2 is YDEGEE in the germline V gene. CDR3 length: 15 amino acids. CDR3 amino acids: CASSLGLDGGETQYF. The CDR3 region has the DNA TGTGCCAGCAGCTTGGGATTGGATGGGGGAGAGACCCAGTACTTC.

The chain combines TRBV11-2 with TRBJ1-5, with D possibly being TRBD1 (6 bases). The CDR3 is 15 amino acids. V lost 1 base and J 11 bases, leaving 18 bases between the germline ends. The germline gives CDR1 SGHAT, CDR2 FQNNGV. The CDR3 DNA reads TGTGCCAGCAGCTTAGCCCTCGGGGGCCTGGGAACCCAGCATTTT. Translation: CASSLALGGLGTQHF.

This chain connects TRBV27 to TRBJ1-6; perhaps TRBD1 as D (6 bases). The length of the CDR3 is 19 residues. CDR1 is MNHEY, CDR2 SMNVEV, per germline (reference sequence). V was cut by 2 bases and J by 0 bases, with 17 bases left in between. The CDR3 DNA reads TGTGCCAGCAGTTTAGGGGGGGCGACAGTCCACTCCTATAATTCACCCCTCCACTTT. Translation gives CASSLGGATVHSYNSPLHF.

The genes are TRBV27 and TRBJ2-1; 8 bases map to TRBD2. Per germline, CDR1 MNHEY and CDR2 SMNVEV (reference sequence). This CDR3 is 15 amino acids long. With 3 bases clipped from V and 7 bases from J, the junction kept 8 bases outside the gene matches. CDR3 sequence reads: CASSFGRANVNEQFF. CDR3 coding DNA: TGTGCCAGCAGTTTCGGGAGGGCGAATGTGAATGAGCAGTTCTTC.